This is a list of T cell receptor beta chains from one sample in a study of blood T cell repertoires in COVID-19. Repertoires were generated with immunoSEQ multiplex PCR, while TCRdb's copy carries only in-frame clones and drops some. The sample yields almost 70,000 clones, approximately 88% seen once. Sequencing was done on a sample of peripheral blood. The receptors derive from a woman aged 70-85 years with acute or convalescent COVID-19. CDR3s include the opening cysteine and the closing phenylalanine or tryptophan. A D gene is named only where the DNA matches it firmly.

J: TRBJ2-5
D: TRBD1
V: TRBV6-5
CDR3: CASSYSGRGQLETQYF

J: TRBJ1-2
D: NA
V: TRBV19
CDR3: CASSWAGFGYTF

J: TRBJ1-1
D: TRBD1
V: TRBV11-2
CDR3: CASSLEGGLTEAFF

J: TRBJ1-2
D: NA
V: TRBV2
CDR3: CASSLGGEGYTF

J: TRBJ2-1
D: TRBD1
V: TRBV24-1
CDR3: CATSRTGEQFF

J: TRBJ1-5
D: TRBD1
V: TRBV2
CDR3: CASTAGDSNNQPQHF

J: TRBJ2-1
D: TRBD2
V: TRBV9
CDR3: CASSASAGGIYNEQFF

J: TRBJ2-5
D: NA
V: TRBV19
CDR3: CASSLILFKETQYF

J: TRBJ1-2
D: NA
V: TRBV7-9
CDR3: CASSLTANYGYTF

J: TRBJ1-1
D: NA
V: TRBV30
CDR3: CAWSTGYTEAFF

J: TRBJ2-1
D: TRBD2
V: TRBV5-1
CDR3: CASSSRLAGLYNEQFF

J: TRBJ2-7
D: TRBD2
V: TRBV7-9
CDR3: CASSSVSSGRDEQYF

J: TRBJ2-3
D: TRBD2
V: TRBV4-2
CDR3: CASSQEVQRELTDTQYF

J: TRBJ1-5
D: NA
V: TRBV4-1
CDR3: CASSQVVGLQPQHF

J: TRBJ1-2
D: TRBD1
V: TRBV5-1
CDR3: CASSGQGSGYGYTF

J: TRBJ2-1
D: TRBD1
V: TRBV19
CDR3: CASSLGTGWGEQFF

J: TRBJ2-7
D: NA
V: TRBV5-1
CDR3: CASSPGGSSYEQYF

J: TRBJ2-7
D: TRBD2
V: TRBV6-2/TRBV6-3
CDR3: CASSYGTSGRAYEQYF

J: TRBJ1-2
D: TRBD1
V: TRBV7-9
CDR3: CASSSGQLEGYTF

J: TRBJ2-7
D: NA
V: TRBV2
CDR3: CASSEIPAGSYEQYF

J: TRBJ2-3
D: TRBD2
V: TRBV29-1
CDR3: CSVGGGASFTDTQYF

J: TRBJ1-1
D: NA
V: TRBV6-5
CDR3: CASSQKADTEAFF

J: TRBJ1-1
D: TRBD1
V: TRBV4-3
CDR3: CASSQEQGANTEAFF

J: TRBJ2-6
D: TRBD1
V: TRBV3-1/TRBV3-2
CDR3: CASSRNQQGALGANVLTF

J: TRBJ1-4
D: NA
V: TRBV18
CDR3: CASSSRDSALSNEKLFF

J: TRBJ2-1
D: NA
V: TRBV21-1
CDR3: CASSLRLAGGYNEQFF

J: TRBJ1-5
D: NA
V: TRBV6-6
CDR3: CASTNTRNQPQHF

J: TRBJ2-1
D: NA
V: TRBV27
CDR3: CASSPLPFNEQFF

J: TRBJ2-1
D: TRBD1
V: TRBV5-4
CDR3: CASSPGGAGINEQFF

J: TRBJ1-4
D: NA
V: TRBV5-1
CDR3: CASSPGDRQNEKLFF

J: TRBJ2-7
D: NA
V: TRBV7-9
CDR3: CASSSLQGRPYEQYF

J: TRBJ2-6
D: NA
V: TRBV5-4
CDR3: CASSPPGDPSGANVLTF

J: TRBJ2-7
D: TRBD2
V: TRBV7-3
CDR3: CASSFQGGGYEQYF

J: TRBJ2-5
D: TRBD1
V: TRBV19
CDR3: CASSKTGLAETQYF

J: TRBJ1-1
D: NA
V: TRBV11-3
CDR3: CASSRVGLVNTEAFF

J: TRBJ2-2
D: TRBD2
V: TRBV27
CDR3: CASSSAGFANTGELFF